This TCR beta chain appears in the sequencing data of a study of OX40 agonist ivuxolimab in advanced cancers. The method was immunoSEQ multiplex PCR; TCRdb's version includes in-frame clones alone and lacks a portion of them. The sample lists 34,000 or so clones, 81% occurring once. Germline-derived CDR1 and CDR2 are SNHLY and FYNNEI. V gave up 7 bases and J gave up 4 bases; unmatched junction bases: 6. The length of the CDR3 is 15 residues. This specimen was CD4+ or CD8+ T cells sorted from blood, taken in a trial of the OX40 agonist ivuxolimab. The chain recombines TRBV2 with TRBJ1-4, with 10 positions matching TRBD1. The sequence was obtained from an adult with an advanced solid tumor such as melanoma, head and neck, liver or kidney cancer. CDR3 sequence: CASKGRTGGNEKLFF. In DNA form, the CDR3 reads TGTGCCAGCAAGGGTAGGACAGGGGGTAATGAAAAACTGTTTTTT.